The next 17 T cell receptor beta chains were all read from a single sample in a study of blood T cell repertoires in COVID-19. TCRdb keeps only in-frame clones here, not all; method: immunoSEQ multiplex PCR. The table has about 210,000 clones, around four fifths seen once; the top ten hold approximately 0.97%. Sequencing was performed on peripheral blood. These receptors were obtained from a man between 60 and 75 years old with COVID-19, enrolled during active disease.

A single count supports this clone. The chain is built from TRBV27 and TRBJ1-6, with a weak D call TRBD1 (6 bases). V was trimmed by 1 base and J by 14 bases, leaving 18 bases between them. The CDR3 spans 15 residues. Germline V CDR1 and CDR2: MNHEY, SMNVEV (reference sequence). The CDR3 reads CASSLWTVAQEALHF. CDR3 DNA sequence: TGTGCCAGCAGTTTATGGACAGTCGCTCAGGAGGCCCTCCACTTT.

This clone was counted a single time. This chain links TRBV27 with TRBJ1-6; D not resolved. This CDR3 is built from 17 residues. Trimming left V 2 bases short and J 7 bases short, with 18 bases between. Germline CDR1 and CDR2: MNHEY and SMNVEV (reference sequence). The CDR3 spells CASSLMAVRQQNSPLHF. CDR3 coding DNA: TGTGCCAGCAGTTTAATGGCAGTTCGTCAACAAAATTCACCCCTCCACTTT.

The gene calls are TRBV19 and TRBJ1-3; 7 bases match TRBD1. Germline trimming cut 7 bases from V and 2 bases from J; bases unmatched to any gene: 5. Germline assignment: CDR1 LNHDA and CDR2 SQIVND (reference sequence). This CDR3 region has 14 residues. CDR3 in amino acids: CASTLGTAGNTIYF. The DNA for the CDR3 is TGTGCCAGTACCCTCGGGACAGCTGGAAACACCATATATTTT.

The chain couples TRBV7-8 to TRBJ2-7; a weak D match, TRBD1 (6 bases). V was trimmed by 4 bases and J by 12 bases, leaving 19 bases between them. Germline lookup yields CDR1 SGHVS and CDR2 FQNEAQ. The CDR3 contains 13 residues. The CDR3 sequence is CASSWDTVGVWYF. The CDR3 bases are TGTGCCAGCAGCTGGGACACCGTTGGGGTATGGTACTTC.

V is TRBV2 and J is TRBJ1-2, with 7 bases identical to TRBD1. The CDR3 has 14 amino acids. Germline V lookup: CDR1 SNHLY, CDR2 FYNNEI. The trim removed 4 bases at V and 4 bases at J, leaving 6 bases unmatched. The CDR3 DNA reads as TGTGCCAGCAGTGCCCGACAGGGCGCCTATGGCTACACCTTC. It specifies CASSARQGAYGYTF.

The rearrangement links TRBV15 to TRBJ2-5; D may be TRBD2 (6 bases). Germline V gene data show CDR1 as LNHNV and CDR2 as YYDKDF (reference sequence). Trimming took 1 base from V and 3 from J, leaving 15 bases between them. The CDR3 is 16 amino acids. CDR3 protein: CATSRAPSGTEETQYF. The CDR3 DNA is TGTGCCACCAGCAGAGCCCCCTCCGGGACTGAAGAGACCCAGTACTTC.

The chain links TRBV10-3 to TRBJ2-7; tentatively, D is TRBD2 (5 bases). Germline V CDR1 and CDR2: ENHRY, SYGVKD. This CDR3 has 13 amino acids. V lost 2 bases to trimming and J lost 1 base, with 6 bases between them. CDR3: CAISEGLSYEQYF. The CDR3 DNA reads as TGTGCCATCAGTGAGGGACTTTCCTACGAGCAGTACTTC.

This clone was recorded only once. This chain links TRBV2 with TRBJ2-7, with TRBD2 matching over 7 bases. The V gene end was trimmed by 11 bases and the J gene end by 6 bases; junction bases not matched to a gene: 10. This CDR3 contains 12 residues. From germline, CDR1 is SNHLY and CDR2 FYNNEI. The CDR3 DNA reads TGTGCCGGGGGGGGTAGGCGAAGCGAGCAGTACTTC. Its protein product is CAGGGRRSEQYF.

The chain carries TRBV6-5 and TRBJ2-7; 9 positions match TRBD1. The junction had 8 bases not matched to a gene; V was cut back by 8 bases and J by 3 bases. CDR3 length equals 14 residues. Germline V gene lookup returns CDR1 MNHEY and CDR2 SVGAGI. The CDR3 coding sequence is TGTGCCAGCCACGTTCCGGGACAGGGCTACGAGCAGTACTTC. This translates into CASHVPGQGYEQYF.

A remark on this clone: The same CDR3 arises from other DNA sequences in this sample as well. J is TRBJ2-1 and V is TRBV11-3; D is unresolved. The V gene lost 5 bases and the J gene lost 8 bases, with 7 bases spanning the gap. Germline loops: CDR1 SGHNT, CDR2 YENEEA. The CDR3 loop spans 11 amino acids. The CDR3 DNA reads TGTGCCAGCAGCCTCGAGGATGAGCAGTTCTTC. Its protein product is CASSLEDEQFF.

This chain joins TRBV5-5 and TRBJ1-4, with 8 bases fitting TRBD1. Trimming took 0 bases from V and 6 from J; bases not matched to a gene: 4. Germline values: CDR1 SGHKS, CDR2 YYEKEE (reference sequence). The CDR3 is 15 residues long. CDR3: CASSLDRGWDEKLFF. CDR3 DNA sequence: TGTGCCAGCAGCTTGGACAGGGGGTGGGATGAAAAACTGTTTTTT.

V and J are TRBV30 and TRBJ2-7; possibly TRBD1 for D (7 bases). Germline loops: CDR1 GTSNPN, CDR2 SVGIG (reference sequence). The CDR3 runs 14 residues. V lost 6 bases and J 0 bases, leaving 15 bases between the germline ends. The CDR3: CACTRQGLSYEQYF. CDR3 DNA sequence: TGTGCCTGCACCCGACAGGGACTCTCCTACGAGCAGTACTTC. Supplemented by reference TRBV30 and TRBJ2-7, the full variable domain reads SQTIHQWPATLVQPVGSPLSLECTVEGTSNPNLYWYRQAAGRGLQLLFYSVGIGQISSEVPQNLSASRPQDRQFILSSKKLLLSDSGFYLCACTRQGLSYEQYFGPGTRLTVT.

The V call is TRBV9, the J call TRBJ1-2, with 7 bases aligning to TRBD1. CDR1 and CDR2 (germline): SGDLS, YYNGEE. The CDR3 contains 14 residues. The V segment lost 0 bases and the J segment 4 bases; nucleotides outside the gene matches: 3. The CDR3 bases are TGTGCCAGCAGCGTAGAGCAGGGGGGCTATGGCTACACCTTC. As protein: CASSVEQGGYGYTF.

This clone appeared a single time. CDR3 sequence (DNA): TGTGCCAGCAGCTCCGGACAGGGGGTCGGCTATGGCTACACCTTC. Protein sequence: CASSSGQGVGYGYTF. J is TRBJ1-2 and V is TRBV7-9; 10 nucleotides agree with TRBD1. Germline V gene data show CDR1 as SEHNR and CDR2 as FQNEAQ (reference sequence). V was clipped by 4 bases and J by 4 bases; unmatched bases: 6. The CDR3 runs to 15 residues.

This clone was observed a single time. The chain links TRBV7-9 to TRBJ1-2; 11 bases fit TRBD1. Germline V gene sequence: CDR1 SEHNR, CDR2 FQNEAQ (reference sequence). The CDR3 runs to 14 residues. The ends lost 7 bases at V and 6 bases at J; junction bases unmatched: 7. DNA for the CDR3: TGTGCCAGCAACAGTCCGGGACAGGGGGATGGCTACACCTTC. As protein: CASNSPGQGDGYTF. Variable domain in full (rest from reference TRBV7-9 and TRBJ1-2): DTGVSQNPRHKITKRGQNVTFRCDPISEHNRLYWYRQTLGQGPEFLTYFQNEAQLEKSRLLSDRFSAERPKGSFSTLEIQRTEQGDSAMYLCASNSPGQGDGYTFGSGTRLTVV.

The chain combines TRBV14 with TRBJ1-4, with D hard to call. The CDR3 runs to 16 residues. Trimming pared 1 base from V and 0 bases from J, leaving 9 bases between. Germline V gene data show CDR1 as SGHDN and CDR2 as FVKESK. The CDR3 reads CASSQVTSATNEKLFF. The CDR3 region has the DNA TGTGCCAGCAGCCAAGTTACGTCGGCAACTAATGAAAAACTGTTTTTT.

This rearrangement joins TRBV3-1 (or the pseudogene TRBV3-2) to TRBJ2-1; tentatively, D is TRBD2 (5 bases). V gave up 4 bases and J gave up 9 bases, with 13 bases separating them. The germline CDR1 and CDR2 sequences are LGHDT and YNNKEL (reference sequence). The CDR3 covers 13 residues. CDR3 residues: CASSRTVRGEQFF. Here the CDR3 DNA reads TGTGCCAGCAGCCGGACTGTACGAGGTGAGCAGTTCTTC.